Below, 4 T cell receptor beta chains from the same sample are listed, as sequenced in a study of vaccination effects on CD4 cells after COVID-19. Their antigens are not known. Generated by immunoSEQ multiplex PCR, the TCRdb table keeps only in-frame clones and is missing some. The data show approximately 15,000 clones, more than 70% seen once. Under the ViraFEST assay, PBMC were stimulated with viral peptide pools so that antigen-specific CD4+ T cells expanded. Sequencing was performed afterwards. Following culture for about 11 days, CD4+ T cells were isolated. The person's infection with SARS-CoV-2, confirmed by PCR, took place between March and December 2020. Each participant was administered two doses of either the BNT162b2 or the mRNA-1273 vaccine. Material: CD4+ T cells from PBMCs cultured with HCoV-NL63 spike peptides, obtained after COVID-19 vaccination. All receptors derive from a human donor who had a prior SARS-CoV-2 infection.

The chain combines TRBV9 with TRBJ2-3; D possibly corresponds to TRBD2 (5 bases). The germline V gene encodes CDR1 SGDLS and CDR2 YYNGEE. Trimming pared 2 bases from V and 1 base from J, leaving 8 bases between. The CDR3 has 14 amino acids. The CDR3 region is CASSVRRGTDTQYF. CDR3 coding DNA: TGTGCCAGCAGCGTCCGGCGGGGCACAGATACGCAGTATTTT.

This chain uses TRBV5-6 with TRBJ2-5, with D tentatively TRBD1 (6 bases). Trimming took 4 bases from V and 7 from J, leaving 17 bases between them. Germline CDR1 and CDR2: SGHDT and YYEEEE. The CDR3 contains 14 residues. The CDR3 reads CASSPWDTLVTQYF. The CDR3 DNA reads TGTGCCAGCAGCCCGTGGGACACCTTGGTGACCCAGTACTTC. Full variable domain (remainder filled in from reference TRBV5-6 and TRBJ2-5): DAGVTQSPTHLIKTRGQQVTLRCSPKSGHDTVSWYQQALGQGPQFIFQYYEEEERQRGNFPDRFSGHQFPNYSSELNVNALLLGDSALYLCASSPWDTLVTQYFGPGTRLLVL.

The chain links TRBV6-5 to TRBJ1-2; weak D call: TRBD1 (5 bases). There are 13 residues in the CDR3. The V end lost 6 bases, the J end lost 4 bases, and 12 bases lay between the germline ends. Looked up from germline, CDR1 is MNHEY and CDR2 is SVGAGI. CDR3 DNA sequence: TGTGCCAGCAGGCCCGGGGCTGCCTATGGCTACACCTTC. It encodes CASRPGAAYGYTF.

The CDR3 reads CAISETLKGQGVSGANVLTF. The DNA of the CDR3 is TGTGCCATCAGTGAGACTCTAAAGGGACAGGGAGTCTCTGGGGCCAACGTCCTGACTTTC. V gene TRBV10-3 combines with J gene TRBJ2-6, with 9 bases aligning to TRBD1. Trimming at V came to 2 bases and at J to 0 bases, leaving 11 bases not matched to a gene. The CDR3 runs to 20 residues. The germline V gene encodes CDR1 ENHRY and CDR2 SYGVKD.